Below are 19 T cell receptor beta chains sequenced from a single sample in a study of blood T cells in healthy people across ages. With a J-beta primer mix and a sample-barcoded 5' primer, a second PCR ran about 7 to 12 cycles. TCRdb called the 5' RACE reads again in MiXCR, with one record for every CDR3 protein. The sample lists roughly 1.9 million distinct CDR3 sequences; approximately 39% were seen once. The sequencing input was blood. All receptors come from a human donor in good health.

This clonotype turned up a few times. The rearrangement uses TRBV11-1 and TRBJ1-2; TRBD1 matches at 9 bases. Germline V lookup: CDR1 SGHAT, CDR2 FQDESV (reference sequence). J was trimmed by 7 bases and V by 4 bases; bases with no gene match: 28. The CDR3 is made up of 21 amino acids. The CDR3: CASSSRQGGTIELGIHPGYTF. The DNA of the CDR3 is TGTGCCAGCAGCTCCCGACAGGGGGGAACTATAGAATTAGGAATTCATCCTGGCTACACCTTC.

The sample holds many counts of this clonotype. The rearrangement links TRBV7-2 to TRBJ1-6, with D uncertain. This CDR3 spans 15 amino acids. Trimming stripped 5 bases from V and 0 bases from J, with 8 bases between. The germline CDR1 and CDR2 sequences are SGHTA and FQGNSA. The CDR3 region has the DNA TGTGCCAGCAGCGTTCGAAGCTCCTATAATTCACCCCTCCACTTT. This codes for CASSVRSSYNSPLHF.

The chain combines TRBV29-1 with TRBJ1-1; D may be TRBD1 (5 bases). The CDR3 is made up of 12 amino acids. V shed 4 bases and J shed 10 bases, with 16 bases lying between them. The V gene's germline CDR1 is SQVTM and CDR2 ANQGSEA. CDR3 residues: CSVGDLRPGAFF. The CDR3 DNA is TGCAGCGTTGGGGACCTCCGGCCTGGAGCTTTCTTT.

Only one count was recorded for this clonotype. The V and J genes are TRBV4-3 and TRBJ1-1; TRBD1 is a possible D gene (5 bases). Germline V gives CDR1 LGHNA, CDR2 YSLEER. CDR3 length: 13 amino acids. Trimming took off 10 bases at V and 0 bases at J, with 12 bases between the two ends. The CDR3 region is CATSAGLNTEAFF. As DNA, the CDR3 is TGCGCCACCTCCGCGGGACTGAACACTGAAGCTTTCTTT.

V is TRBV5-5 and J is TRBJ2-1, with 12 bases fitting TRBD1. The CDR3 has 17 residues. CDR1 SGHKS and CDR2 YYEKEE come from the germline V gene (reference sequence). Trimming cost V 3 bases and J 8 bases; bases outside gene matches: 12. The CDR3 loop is CASSSHLPGQGADEQFF. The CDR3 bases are TGTGCCAGCAGCTCCCATTTACCGGGACAGGGGGCTGATGAGCAGTTCTTC. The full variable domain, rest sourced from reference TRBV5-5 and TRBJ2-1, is DAGVTQSPTHLIKTRGQQVTLRCSPISGHKSVSWYQQVLGQGPQFIFQYYEKEERGRGNFPDRFSARQFPNYSSELNVNALLLGDSALYLCASSSHLPGQGADEQFFGPGTRLTVL.

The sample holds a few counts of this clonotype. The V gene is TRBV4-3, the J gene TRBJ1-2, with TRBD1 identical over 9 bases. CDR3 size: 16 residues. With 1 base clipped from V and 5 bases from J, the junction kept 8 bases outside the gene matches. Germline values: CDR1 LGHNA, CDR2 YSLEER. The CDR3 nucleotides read TGCGCCAGCAGCCAAGGGACAGGGGTTGCCGTTTATGGCTACACCTTC. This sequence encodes CASSQGTGVAVYGYTF.

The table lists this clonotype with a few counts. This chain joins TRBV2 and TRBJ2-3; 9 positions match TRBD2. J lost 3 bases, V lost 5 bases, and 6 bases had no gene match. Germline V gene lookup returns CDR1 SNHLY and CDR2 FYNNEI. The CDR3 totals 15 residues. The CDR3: CASSLRTSETDTQYF. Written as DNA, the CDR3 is TGTGCCAGCAGTCTCCGGACTAGCGAAACAGATACGCAGTATTTT.

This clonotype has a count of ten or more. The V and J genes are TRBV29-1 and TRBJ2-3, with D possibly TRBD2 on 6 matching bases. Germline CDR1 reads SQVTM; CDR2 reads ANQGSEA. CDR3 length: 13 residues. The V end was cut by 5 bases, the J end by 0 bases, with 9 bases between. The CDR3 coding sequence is TGCAGCGTTTCGGGAGATAGCACAGATACGCAGTATTTT. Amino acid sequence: CSVSGDSTDTQYF.

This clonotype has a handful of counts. CDR3 sequence reads: CSARGDTGLLGYGYTF. DNA for the CDR3: TGCAGTGCTAGAGGCGATACAGGGCTATTGGGCTATGGCTACACCTTC. The rearrangement joins TRBV20-1 to TRBJ1-2; maybe TRBD1 (6 bases). CDR3 length: 16 amino acids. The germline V and J ends were trimmed by 1 base and 4 bases, with 19 bases remaining between them. Germline CDR1 DFQATT, CDR2 SNEGSKA (reference sequence).

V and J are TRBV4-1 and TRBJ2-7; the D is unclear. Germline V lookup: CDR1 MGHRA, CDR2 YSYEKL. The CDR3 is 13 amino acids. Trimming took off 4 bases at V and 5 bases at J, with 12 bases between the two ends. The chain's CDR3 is CASSPARGDEQYF. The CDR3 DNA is TGCGCCAGCAGCCCCGCGAGAGGCGACGAGCAGTACTTC.

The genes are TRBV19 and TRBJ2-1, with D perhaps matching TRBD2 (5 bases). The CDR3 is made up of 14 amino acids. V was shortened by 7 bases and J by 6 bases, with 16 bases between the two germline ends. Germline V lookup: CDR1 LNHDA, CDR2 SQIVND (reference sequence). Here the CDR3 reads CASNLFVEGNEQFF. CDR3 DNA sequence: TGTGCCAGTAATCTATTCGTTGAGGGCAATGAGCAGTTCTTC.

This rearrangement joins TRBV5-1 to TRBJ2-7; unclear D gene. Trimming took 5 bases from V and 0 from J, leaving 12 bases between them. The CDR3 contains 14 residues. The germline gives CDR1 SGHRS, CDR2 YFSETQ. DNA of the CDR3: TGCGCCAGCAGGGCGGATTCCAGCTCCTACGAGCAGTACTTC. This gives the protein CASRADSSSYEQYF.

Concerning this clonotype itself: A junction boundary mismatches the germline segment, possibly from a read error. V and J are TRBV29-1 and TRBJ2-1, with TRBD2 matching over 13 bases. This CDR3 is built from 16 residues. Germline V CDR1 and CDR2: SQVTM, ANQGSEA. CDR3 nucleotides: TGCGGCGTTGAGCGTCGACTAGCGGGGGGCCAGGGTGAGCAGTTCTTC. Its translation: CGVERRLAGGQGEQFF.

The CDR3 DNA reads as TGCGCCAGCAGCCAAGACCAGGGTTCGGAGACTTTTAAATATGGCTACACCTTC. Protein: CASSQDQGSETFKYGYTF. The V and J genes are TRBV4-1 and TRBJ1-2; a weak D match, TRBD1 (5 bases). The CDR3 extends over 18 amino acids. Between the trimmed V and J ends, which lost 0 bases and 5 bases, there was a span of 22 bases. Looked up from germline, CDR1 is MGHRA and CDR2 is YSYEKL.

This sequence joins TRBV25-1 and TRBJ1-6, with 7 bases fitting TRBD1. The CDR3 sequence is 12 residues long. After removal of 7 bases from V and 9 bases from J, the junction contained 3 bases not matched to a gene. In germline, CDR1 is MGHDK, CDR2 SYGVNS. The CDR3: CASNRGGSPLHF. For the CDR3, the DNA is TGTGCCAGCAACAGGGGTGGTTCACCCCTCCACTTT. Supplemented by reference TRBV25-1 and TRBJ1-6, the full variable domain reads EADIYQTPRYLVIGTGKKITLECSQTMGHDKMYWYQQDPGMELHLIHYSYGVNSTEKGDLSSESTVSRIRTEHFPLTLESARPSHTSQYLCASNRGGSPLHFGNGTRLTVT.

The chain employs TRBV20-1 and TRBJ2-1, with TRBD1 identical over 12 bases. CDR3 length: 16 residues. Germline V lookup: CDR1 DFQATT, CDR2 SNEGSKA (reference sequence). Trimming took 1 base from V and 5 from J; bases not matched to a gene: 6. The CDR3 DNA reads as TGCAGTGCTAGAGCGTCCGGGACAGGGGGCAACAATGAGCAGTTCTTC. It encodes CSARASGTGGNNEQFF.

The CDR3 protein is CASNLTPDQETQYF. The CDR3 region has the DNA TGTGCCAGCAACCTTACACCGGACCAAGAGACCCAGTACTTC. The V gene is TRBV9, the J gene TRBJ2-5; D gene uncertain. The CDR3 runs to 14 residues. Germline lookup yields CDR1 SGDLS and CDR2 YYNGEE. The germline V and J ends were trimmed by 6 bases and 0 bases, with 12 bases remaining between them.

The CDR3 DNA follows: TGTGCCAGCAGCCAAGCCCTACCCGAGCAAGAGACCCAGTACTTC. It codes for CASSQALPEQETQYF. The V gene is TRBV4-2, the J gene TRBJ2-5; D not resolved. CDR1 and CDR2 from the germline V gene are LGHNA and YNFKEQ. Trimming took 1 base from V and 2 from J, leaving 11 bases between them. There are 15 residues in the CDR3.

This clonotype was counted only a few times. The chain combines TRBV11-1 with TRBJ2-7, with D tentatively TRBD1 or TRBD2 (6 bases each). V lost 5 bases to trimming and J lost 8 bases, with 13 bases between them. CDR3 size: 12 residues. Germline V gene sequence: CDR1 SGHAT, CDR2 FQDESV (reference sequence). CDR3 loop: CASSPEGGQQYF. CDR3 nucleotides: TGTGCCAGCAGCCCGGAGGGGGGCCAGCAGTACTTC. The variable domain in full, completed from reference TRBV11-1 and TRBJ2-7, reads EAEVAQSPRYKITEKSQAVAFWCDPISGHATLYWYRQILGQGPELLVQFQDESVVDDSQLPKDRFSAERLKGVDSTLKIQPAELGDSAMYLCASSPEGGQQYFGPGTRLTVT.